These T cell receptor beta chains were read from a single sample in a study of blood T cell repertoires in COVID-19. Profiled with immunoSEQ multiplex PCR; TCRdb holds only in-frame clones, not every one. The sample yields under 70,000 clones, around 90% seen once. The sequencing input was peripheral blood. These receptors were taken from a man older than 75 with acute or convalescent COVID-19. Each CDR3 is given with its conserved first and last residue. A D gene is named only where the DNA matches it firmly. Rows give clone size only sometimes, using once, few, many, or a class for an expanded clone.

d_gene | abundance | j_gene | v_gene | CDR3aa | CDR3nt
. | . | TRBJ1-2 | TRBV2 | CASSDPHRFYGYTF | TGTGCCAGCAGTGATCCACACAGGTTCTATGGCTACACCTTC
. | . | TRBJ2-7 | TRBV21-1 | CASSTRWAQGKGEQYF | TGTGCCAGCAGCACAAGGTGGGCACAGGGGAAGGGCGAGCAGTACTTC
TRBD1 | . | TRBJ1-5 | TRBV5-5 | CASSLAGGAGNQPQHF | TGTGCCAGCAGCTTGGCAGGGGGCGCCGGCAATCAGCCCCAGCATTTT
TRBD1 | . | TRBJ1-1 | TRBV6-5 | CASSPLTGGTEAFF | TGTGCCAGCAGTCCTCTGACAGGGGGGACTGAAGCTTTCTTT
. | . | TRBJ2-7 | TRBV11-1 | CASRHNTGRGYEQYF | TGTGCCAGCAGACACAATACAGGGAGGGGCTACGAGCAGTACTTC
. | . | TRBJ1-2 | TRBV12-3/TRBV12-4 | CASSRDYGYTF | TGTGCCAGCAGTCGAGACTATGGCTACACCTTC
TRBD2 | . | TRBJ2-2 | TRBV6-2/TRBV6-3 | CASSRPSGGVKTGELFF | TGTGCCAGCAGCCGCCCTAGCGGGGGGGTAAAAACCGGGGAGCTGTTTTTT
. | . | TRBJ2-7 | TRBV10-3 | CAIGGNNEGEQYF | TGTGCCATCGGGGGGAACAACGAGGGCGAGCAGTACTTC
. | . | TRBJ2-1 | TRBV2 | CASSEGRQRPYNEQFF | TGTGCCAGCAGTGAAGGTAGGCAGCGTCCCTACAATGAGCAGTTCTTC
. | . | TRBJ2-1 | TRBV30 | CAWSRDTNNEQFF | TGTGCCTGGAGCCGGGACACAAACAATGAGCAGTTCTTC
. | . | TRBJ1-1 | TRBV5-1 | CASSSLPGNTEAFF | TGCGCCAGCAGCTCCCTCCCAGGGAACACTGAAGCTTTCTTT
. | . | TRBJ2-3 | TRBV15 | CATSRDGTPSDTQYF | TGTGCCACCAGCAGAGATGGGACTCCCTCGGATACGCAGTATTTT
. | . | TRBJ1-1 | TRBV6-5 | CASSYLTVLGNTEAFF | TGTGCCAGCAGTTACCTTACAGTTTTAGGGAACACTGAAGCTTTCTTT
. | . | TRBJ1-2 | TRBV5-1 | CASSLAGAGSGYTF | TGCGCCAGCAGCTTGGCCGGGGCGGGGAGTGGCTACACCTTC
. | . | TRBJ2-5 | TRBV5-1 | CASSIRDNQETQYF | TGCGCCAGCAGCATCCGGGACAACCAAGAGACCCAGTACTTC
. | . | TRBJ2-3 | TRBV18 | CASSPRGGENTDTQYF | TGTGCCAGCTCACCACGGGGGGGCGAGAACACAGATACGCAGTATTTT
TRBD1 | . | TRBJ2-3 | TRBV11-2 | CASSRGQEATDTQYF | TGTGCCAGCAGCAGAGGACAGGAAGCCACAGATACGCAGTATTTT
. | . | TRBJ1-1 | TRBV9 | CASSVAAATEAFF | TGTGCCAGCAGCGTAGCGGCGGCCACTGAAGCTTTCTTT
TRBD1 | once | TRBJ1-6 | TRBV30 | CAWGTADSPLHF | TGTGCCTGGGGGACAGCGGATTCACCCCTCCACTTT
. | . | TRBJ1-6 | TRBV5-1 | CASSLSGGERSPLHF | TGCGCCAGCAGCTTGTCGGGAGGGGAGAGGTCACCCCTCCACTTT
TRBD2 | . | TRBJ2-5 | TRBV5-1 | CASRASGGQETQYF | TGCGCCAGCAGGGCTAGCGGGGGCCAAGAGACCCAGTACTTC
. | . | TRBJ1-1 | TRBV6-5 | CASSRDTNTEAFF | TGTGCCAGCAGTAGAGACACCAACACTGAAGCTTTCTTT
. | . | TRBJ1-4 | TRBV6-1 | CASSERPAGEKLFF | TGTGCCAGCAGTGAAAGGCCGGCAGGGGAAAAACTGTTTTTT
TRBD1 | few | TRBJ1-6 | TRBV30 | CAWARGQGSSPLHF | TGTGCCTGGGCTAGAGGACAGGGGAGTTCACCCCTCCACTTT
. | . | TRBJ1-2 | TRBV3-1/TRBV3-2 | CASSQETGRGGYTF | TGTGCCAGCAGCCAAGAAACAGGGAGGGGTGGCTACACCTTC
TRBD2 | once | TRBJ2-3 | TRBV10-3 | CAIREVAGTTDTQYF | TGTGCCATCAGGGAGGTAGCGGGGACCACAGATACGCAGTATTTT
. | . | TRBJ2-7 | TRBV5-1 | CASSLVGRGSSYEQYF | TGCGCCAGCAGCTTAGTGGGAAGGGGGAGCTCCTACGAGCAGTACTTC
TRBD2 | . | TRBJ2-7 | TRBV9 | CASSVAPQLAGAAEQYF | TGTGCCAGCAGCGTAGCTCCCCAACTAGCGGGTGCCGCGGAGCAGTACTTC
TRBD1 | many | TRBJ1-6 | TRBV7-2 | CASSLATGVGSPLHF | TGTGCCAGCAGCTTAGCGACAGGGGTCGGCTCACCCCTCCACTTT
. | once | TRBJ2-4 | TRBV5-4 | CASSLEGGRAKNIQYF | TGTGCCAGCAGCTTGGAAGGGGGTAGGGCCAAAAACATTCAGTACTTC
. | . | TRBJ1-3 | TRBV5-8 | CASSFEAFSGNTIYF | TGTGCCAGCAGCTTTGAGGCCTTCTCTGGAAACACCATATATTTT
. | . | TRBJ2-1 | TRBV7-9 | CASSQQAWDEQFF | TGTGCCAGCAGCCAACAGGCTTGGGATGAGCAGTTCTTC
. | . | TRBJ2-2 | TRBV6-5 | CASSYRGGTGELFF | TGTGCCAGCAGTTATCGGGGTGGCACCGGGGAGCTGTTTTTT
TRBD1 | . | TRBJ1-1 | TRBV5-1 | CASSTQQGWNTEAFF | TGCGCCAGCAGCACACAACAGGGGTGGAACACTGAAGCTTTCTTT
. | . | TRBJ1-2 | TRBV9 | CASSAVFPAGGYTF | TGTGCCAGCAGCGCAGTTTTCCCCGCGGGGGGCTACACCTTC
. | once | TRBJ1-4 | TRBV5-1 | CASGRGTNNEKLFF | TGCGCCAGCGGCCGCGGGACCAATAATGAAAAACTGTTTTTT
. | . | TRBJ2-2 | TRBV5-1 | CASSLQGTSGELFF | TGCGCCAGCAGCCTCCAGGGAACTTCCGGGGAGCTGTTTTTT
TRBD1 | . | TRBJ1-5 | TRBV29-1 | CSVRQGADQPQHF | TGCAGCGTACGACAGGGGGCGGATCAGCCCCAGCATTTT
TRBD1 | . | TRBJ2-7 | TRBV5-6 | CASSLANRGHEQYF | TGTGCCAGCAGCTTGGCCAACAGGGGGCACGAGCAGTACTTC
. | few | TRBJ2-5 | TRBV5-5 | CASSRTGGETQYF | TGTGCCAGCAGCCGGACCGGGGGAGAGACCCAGTACTTC
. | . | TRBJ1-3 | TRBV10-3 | CAITRGLGNTIYF | TGTGCCATCACCCGGGGTTTGGGAAACACCATATATTTT
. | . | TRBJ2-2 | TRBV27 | CASSSPRGLDTGELFF | TGTGCCAGCAGTTCCCCCAGGGGATTGGACACCGGGGAGCTGTTTTTT
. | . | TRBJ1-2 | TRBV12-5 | CGTRSNYGYTF | TGTGGGACACGGTCGAACTATGGCTACACCTTC
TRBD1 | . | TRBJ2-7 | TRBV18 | CASSRIGQGYEQYF | TGTGCCAGCTCACGAATAGGACAGGGTTACGAGCAGTACTTC
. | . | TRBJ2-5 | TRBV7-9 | CASSSVFGGQETQYF | TGTGCCAGCAGCTCTGTTTTCGGGGGACAAGAGACCCAGTACTTC
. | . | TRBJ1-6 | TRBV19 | CASSIDGHYNSPLHF | TGTGCCAGTAGTATTGACGGACATTATAATTCACCCCTCCACTTT
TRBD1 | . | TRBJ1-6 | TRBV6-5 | CASSTGVRNSPLHF | TGTGCCAGCAGTACAGGGGTTCGGAATTCACCCCTCCACTTT
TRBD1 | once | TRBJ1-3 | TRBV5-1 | CASSLPGTGGHTIYF | TGCGCCAGCAGCCTACCGGGGACAGGTGGACACACCATATATTTT
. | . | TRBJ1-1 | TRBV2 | CASSEARVTRAFF | TGTGCCAGCAGTGAAGCGCGAGTCACCAGGGCTTTCTTT
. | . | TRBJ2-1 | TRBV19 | CASSTSGSGNNEQFF | TGTGCCAGTAGTACCAGCGGTTCGGGGAACAATGAGCAGTTCTTC